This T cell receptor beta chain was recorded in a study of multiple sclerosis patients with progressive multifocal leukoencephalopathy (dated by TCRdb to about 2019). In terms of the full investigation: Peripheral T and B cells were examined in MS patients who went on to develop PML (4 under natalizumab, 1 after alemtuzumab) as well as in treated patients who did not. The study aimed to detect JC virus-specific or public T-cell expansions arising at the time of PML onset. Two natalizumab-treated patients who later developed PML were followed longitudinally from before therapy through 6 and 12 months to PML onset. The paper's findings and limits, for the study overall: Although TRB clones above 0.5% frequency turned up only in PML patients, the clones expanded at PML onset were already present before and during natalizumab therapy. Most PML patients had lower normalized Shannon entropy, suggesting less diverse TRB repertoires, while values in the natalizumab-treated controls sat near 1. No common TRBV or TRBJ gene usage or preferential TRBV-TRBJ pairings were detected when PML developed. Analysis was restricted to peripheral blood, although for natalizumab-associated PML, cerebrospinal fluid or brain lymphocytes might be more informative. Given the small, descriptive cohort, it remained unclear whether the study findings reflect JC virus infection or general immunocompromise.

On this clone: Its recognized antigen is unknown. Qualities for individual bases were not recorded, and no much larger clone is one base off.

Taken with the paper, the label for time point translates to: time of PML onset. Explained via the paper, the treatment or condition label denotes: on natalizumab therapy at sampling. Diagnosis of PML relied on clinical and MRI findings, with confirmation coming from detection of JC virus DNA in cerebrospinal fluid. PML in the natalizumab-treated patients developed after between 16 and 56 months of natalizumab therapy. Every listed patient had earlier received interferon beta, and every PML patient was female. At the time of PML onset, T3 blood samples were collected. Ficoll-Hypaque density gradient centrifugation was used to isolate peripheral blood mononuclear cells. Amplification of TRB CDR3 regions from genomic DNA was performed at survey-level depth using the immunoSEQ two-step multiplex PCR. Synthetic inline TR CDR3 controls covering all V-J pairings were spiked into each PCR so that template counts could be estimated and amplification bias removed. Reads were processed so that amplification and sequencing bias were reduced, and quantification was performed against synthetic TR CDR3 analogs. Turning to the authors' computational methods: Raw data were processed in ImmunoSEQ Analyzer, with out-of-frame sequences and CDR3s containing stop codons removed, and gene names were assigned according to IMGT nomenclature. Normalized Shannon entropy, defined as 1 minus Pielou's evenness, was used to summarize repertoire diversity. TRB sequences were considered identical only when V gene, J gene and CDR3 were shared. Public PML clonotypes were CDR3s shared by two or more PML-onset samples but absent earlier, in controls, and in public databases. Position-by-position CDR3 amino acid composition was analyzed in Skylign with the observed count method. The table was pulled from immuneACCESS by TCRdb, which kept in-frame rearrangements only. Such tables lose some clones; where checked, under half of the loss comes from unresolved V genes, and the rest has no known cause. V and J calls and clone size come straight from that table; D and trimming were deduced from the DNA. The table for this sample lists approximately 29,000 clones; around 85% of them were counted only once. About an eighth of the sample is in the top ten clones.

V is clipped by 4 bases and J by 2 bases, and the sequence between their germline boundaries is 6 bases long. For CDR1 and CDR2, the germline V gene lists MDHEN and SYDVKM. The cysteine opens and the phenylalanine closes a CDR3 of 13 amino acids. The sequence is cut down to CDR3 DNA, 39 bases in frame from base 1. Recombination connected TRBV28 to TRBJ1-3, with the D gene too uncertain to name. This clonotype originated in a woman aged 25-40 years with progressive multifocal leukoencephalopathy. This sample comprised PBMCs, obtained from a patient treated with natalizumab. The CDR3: CASSSRPGNTIYF. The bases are TGTGCCAGCAGTTCTAGGCCTGGAAACACCATATATTTT.